These 17 T cell receptor beta chains originate from one sample sequenced in a study of cytomegalovirus exposure and HLA in healthy donors. PCR was performed using 60 Vbeta and 13 Jbeta primers. Repertoires were generated with immunoSEQ multiplex PCR, while TCRdb's copy carries only in-frame clones and drops some. The sample consists of over 150,000 clones, over 70% of them appearing once. Sequencing was carried out using PBMCs. Receptor source: a male donor in good health and CMV-seronegative.

The chain recombines TRBV30 with TRBJ1-5; 8 positions match TRBD1. There are 11 residues in the CDR3. The trim removed 5 bases at V and 6 bases at J, leaving 0 bases unmatched. Germline CDR1 reads GTSNPN; CDR2 reads SVGIG (reference sequence). The CDR3 bases are TGTGCCTGGGGACAGGGTCAGCCCCAGCATTTT. Translated, it gives CAWGQGQPQHF. Filled out from reference TRBV30 and TRBJ1-5, the complete variable domain reads SQTIHQWPATLVQPVGSPLSLECTVEGTSNPNLYWYRQAAGRGLQLLFYSVGIGQISSEVPQNLSASRPQDRQFILSSKKLLLSDSGFYLCAWGQGQPQHFGDGTRLSIL.

V gene TRBV7-9 combines with J gene TRBJ1-2; TRBD1 aligns across 9 bases. J gave up 7 bases and V 5 bases, and 8 bases lay outside the gene matches. Germline V CDR1 and CDR2: SEHNR, FQNEAQ (reference sequence). There are 14 residues in the CDR3. DNA for the CDR3: TGTGCCAGCAGCCCGCCTGGGACAGGGACTGGCTACACCTTC. It yields the protein CASSPPGTGTGYTF.

In DNA, the CDR3 is TGTGCCTGGAAGCCCTTTCCCGGACAAGGGTTAGATGATTCTGGAAACACCATATATTTT. Translation: CAWKPFPGQGLDDSGNTIYF. The chain carries TRBV30 and TRBJ1-3, with D maybe TRBD1 (5 bases). The CDR3 spans 20 residues. Per the germline V gene, CDR1 is GTSNPN and CDR2 is SVGIG (reference sequence). Trimming left V 4 bases short and J 1 base short, with 29 bases between.

V is TRBV4-2 and J is TRBJ1-3; no clear D. This CDR3 is 15 amino acids long. The V end lost 4 bases, the J end lost 0 bases, and 10 bases lay between the germline ends. Germline assignment: CDR1 LGHNA and CDR2 YNFKEQ. DNA of the CDR3: TGTGCCAGCAGCCCCGGGGTTAGCTCTGGAAACACCATATATTTT. Translation gives CASSPGVSSGNTIYF.

J is TRBJ2-7 and V is TRBV5-1; a possible D gene is TRBD1 (6 bases). Germline values: CDR1 SGHRS, CDR2 YFSETQ. The CDR3 sequence is 14 residues long. V was clipped by 4 bases and J by 5 bases, with 16 bases between them. CDR3 region: CASSRTLDRNEQYF. The DNA of the CDR3 is TGCGCCAGCAGCCGCACATTAGACAGGAACGAGCAGTACTTC.

The chain recombines TRBV2 with TRBJ1-5; D not resolved. V lost 8 bases and J lost 6, with 17 bases in between. Germline CDR1 SNHLY, CDR2 FYNNEI. This CDR3 has 14 amino acids. CDR3 sequence: CASGLPVRGQPQHF. For the CDR3, the DNA is TGTGCCAGCGGGTTGCCAGTTCGGGGTCAGCCCCAGCATTTT.

The rearrangement uses TRBV19 and TRBJ2-5, with 11 bases identical to TRBD2. From germline, CDR1 is LNHDA and CDR2 SQIVND (reference sequence). This CDR3 has 15 residues. Unmatched junction bases numbered 2, after V lost 2 bases and J lost 3 bases. The CDR3 DNA is TGTGCCAGTAGTATACTAGCGGGGGGCGAAGAGACCCAGTACTTC. Translating it yields CASSILAGGEETQYF.

This chain uses TRBV28 with TRBJ2-5, with 9 bases that match TRBD2. Near its end, the DNA agrees better with TRBJ2-7, so the J call may be wrong. Germline CDR1 reads MDHEN; CDR2 reads SYDVKM. CDR3 length: 18 residues. The CDR3 protein is CASSLLGGRLAGSYEQYF. The CDR3, as DNA: TGTGCCAGCAGTTTATTAGGTGGCCGCCTAGCGGGATCCTACGAGCAGTACTTC.

This chain connects TRBV6-5 to TRBJ1-5; 8 bases are a match to TRBD1. Germline V gene data show CDR1 as MNHEY and CDR2 as SVGAGI. This CDR3 is built from 14 residues. V gave up 5 bases and J gave up 7 bases; unmatched junction bases: 7. The chain's CDR3 is CASSIKAGGQPQHF. CDR3 in DNA: TGTGCCAGCAGTATAAAGGCAGGGGGCCAGCCCCAGCATTTT.

The chain carries TRBV9 and TRBJ2-3; a possible D gene is TRBD2 (5 bases). V gave up 1 base and J gave up 0 bases, with 9 bases separating them. This CDR3 region has 15 residues. CDR1 is SGDLS and CDR2 is YYNGEE in the germline V gene. The CDR3 DNA reads TGTGCCAGCAGCGTAAGAGCGGCAAGCACAGATACGCAGTATTTT. It translates to CASSVRAASTDTQYF.

The chain couples TRBV25-1 to TRBJ1-3; D is unresolved. Per germline, CDR1 MGHDK and CDR2 SYGVNS. V was trimmed by 1 base and J by 11 bases, leaving 21 bases between them. CDR3 length: 16 residues. The CDR3 is CASSELSHALGGAIYF. Written as DNA, the CDR3 is TGTGCCAGCAGTGAATTAAGTCACGCGCTCGGTGGTGCCATATATTTT. The whole variable domain, filled in from reference TRBV25-1 and TRBJ1-3, reads EADIYQTPRYLVIGTGKKITLECSQTMGHDKMYWYQQDPGMELHLIHYSYGVNSTEKGDLSSESTVSRIRTEHFPLTLESARPSHTSQYLCASSELSHALGGAIYFGEGSWLTVV.

The V and J genes are TRBV7-9 and TRBJ2-1; 9 positions match TRBD1. This CDR3 spans 15 amino acids. V shed 5 bases, J shed 6 bases, and the junction held 8 bases outside the gene matches. The germline gives CDR1 SEHNR, CDR2 FQNEAQ (reference sequence). The CDR3 DNA follows: TGTGCCAGCAGCCCGGGACAGGGTTTGTTCAATGAGCAGTTCTTC. Translated, it gives CASSPGQGLFNEQFF.

This chain joins TRBV15 and TRBJ1-3, with 7 bases aligning to TRBD1. Germline V lookup: CDR1 LNHNV, CDR2 YYDKDF (reference sequence). CDR3 size: 16 residues. J was trimmed by 2 bases and V by 0 bases; bases with no gene match: 4. CDR3 loop: CATSRDSGTAGNTIYF. The CDR3 DNA reads as TGTGCCACCAGCAGAGATAGTGGGACAGCTGGAAACACCATATATTTT.

The V call is TRBV28, the J call TRBJ2-1; 11 bases are a match to TRBD2. The V segment lost 3 bases and the J segment 8 bases; nucleotides outside the gene matches: 3. Germline V gene data show CDR1 as MDHEN and CDR2 as SYDVKM. The CDR3 spans 14 residues. CDR3 sequence: CASSLASGRYEQFF. CDR3 in DNA: TGTGCCAGCAGTTTGGCTAGCGGGAGGTATGAGCAGTTCTTC. Looking up the rest from reference TRBV28 and TRBJ2-1 gives the full variable domain: DVKVTQSSRYLVKRTGEKVFLECVQDMDHENMFWYRQDPGLGLRLIYFSYDVKMKEKGDIPEGYSVSREKKERFSLILESASTNQTSMYLCASSLASGRYEQFFGPGTRLTVL.

V gene TRBV20-1 combines with J gene TRBJ1-3; D uncertain. Germline V gene data show CDR1 as DFQATT and CDR2 as SNEGSKA (reference sequence). The V end was cut by 4 bases, the J end by 4 bases, with 5 bases between. The CDR3 is made up of 11 amino acids. CDR3 nucleotides: TGCAGTGCTACCGAGGGAAACACCATATATTTT. Its translation: CSATEGNTIYF.

The chain combines TRBV5-1 with TRBJ2-3, with 7 positions matching TRBD1. The CDR3 runs 17 residues. The V segment lost 2 bases and the J segment 4 bases; nucleotides outside the gene matches: 13. Germline lookup yields CDR1 SGHRS and CDR2 YFSETQ. CDR3 region: CASSLARQGRQADTQYF. CDR3 nucleotide sequence: TGCGCCAGCAGCTTAGCACGACAGGGAAGGCAGGCAGATACGCAGTATTTT.

DNA of the CDR3: TGTGCCAGCTCAGGGACAGGGGGCGGTCAGCCCCAGCATTTT. It specifies CASSGTGGGQPQHF. V and J are TRBV27 and TRBJ1-5; 12 positions agree with TRBD1. The germline gives CDR1 MNHEY, CDR2 SMNVEV (reference sequence). After removal of 8 bases from V and 6 bases from J, the junction contained 5 bases not matched to a gene. The CDR3 spans 14 residues.